This TCR beta chain was identified in a study of cytomegalovirus exposure and HLA in healthy donors. This clone was seen a handful of times. Amplification used 60 Vbeta primers and 13 Jbeta primers. Generated by immunoSEQ multiplex PCR, the TCRdb table keeps only in-frame clones and is missing some. The repertoire consists of roughly 150,000 clones, with about 64% occurring once and the leading ten covering 4% to 5.5%. The CDR3 runs to 17 residues. Germline-derived CDR1 and CDR2 are MGHRA and YSYEKL. J was trimmed by 7 bases and V by 0 bases; bases with no gene match: 11. The origin of this receptor is a man aged 60-69 years in good health and CMV-seronegative. Input material: PBMCs. The chain uses TRBV4-1 and TRBJ2-2; 7 positions agree with TRBD2. The CDR3 sequence is CASSQDPGLVAGGELFF. Here the CDR3 DNA reads TGCGCCAGCAGCCAAGATCCCGGACTAGTGGCCGGCGGGGAGCTGTTTTTT.